The 16 T cell receptor beta chains below were found in one sample sequenced in a study of cytomegalovirus exposure and HLA in healthy donors. This table comes from immunoSEQ multiplex PCR, and its TCRdb copy is limited to in-frame clones, with some not included. This sample has more than 90,000 clones, with more than 70% found just once. The sequenced material came from PBMCs. The receptor set was obtained from a man aged 18 to 29 in good health and CMV-seronegative.

The chain uses TRBV27 and TRBJ2-7, with 7 bases fitting TRBD1. The germline V gene has CDR1 MNHEY and CDR2 SMNVEV (reference sequence). Trimming cost V 8 bases and J 2 bases; bases outside gene matches: 12. CDR3 size: 15 residues. CDR3 nucleotides: TGTGCCAGCTCCGGAGAGCAACAGGGGCCCTACGAGCAGTACTTC. It yields the protein CASSGEQQGPYEQYF.

The genes are TRBV11-2 and TRBJ2-7, with D possibly matching TRBD1 (6 bases). Germline V CDR1 and CDR2: SGHAT, FQNNGV. Trimming took 0 bases from V and 6 from J, leaving 12 bases between them. The CDR3 covers 14 residues. CDR3: CASSLDDRISEQYF. CDR3 nucleotides: TGTGCCAGCAGCTTAGACGACAGGATTAGCGAGCAGTACTTC.

The rearrangement uses TRBV9 and TRBJ1-2, with unresolved D. The germline CDR1 and CDR2 sequences are SGDLS and YYNGEE. The CDR3 consists of 14 residues. The V end was cut by 1 base, the J end by 3 bases, with 10 bases between. This CDR3 is CASSVSGVDYGYTF. The CDR3 DNA is TGTGCCAGCAGCGTAAGCGGGGTAGACTATGGCTACACCTTC.

This clone came up a few times. V is TRBV10-1 and J is TRBJ2-7; D possibly corresponds to TRBD1 (5 bases). There are 12 residues in the CDR3. With 5 bases removed from V and 4 bases from J, the gap between germline ends came to 9 bases. The germline gives CDR1 WNHNN, CDR2 SYGVQD (reference sequence). The CDR3 loop is CASSSDIYEQYF. In DNA form, the CDR3 reads TGCGCCAGCAGTTCGGACATTTACGAGCAGTACTTC.

The chain employs TRBV9 and TRBJ2-1; a weak D match, TRBD2 (5 bases). The CDR3 covers 15 residues. Germline V gene data show CDR1 as SGDLS and CDR2 as YYNGEE. V was pared by 3 bases and J by 4 bases, with 14 bases between. CDR3 DNA: TGTGCCAGCAGCGGACGCCTCTCGGGATACAATGAGCAGTTCTTC. Residues: CASSGRLSGYNEQFF.

The chain combines TRBV5-8 with TRBJ2-7, with 11 bases matching TRBD2. From germline, CDR1 is SGHTS and CDR2 YDEGEE. The V segment lost 4 bases and the J segment 3 bases; nucleotides outside the gene matches: 6. The CDR3 is 15 amino acids. The CDR3 here is CASSVGTSGLYEQYF. Written as DNA, the CDR3 is TGTGCCAGCAGCGTAGGGACTAGCGGACTCTACGAGCAGTACTTC.

This clone is a singleton in its sample. The chain is built from TRBV5-6 and TRBJ2-7, with 8 bases fitting TRBD1. After removal of 0 bases from V and 1 base from J, the junction contained 9 bases not matched to a gene. The CDR3 is 17 amino acids. Germline assignment: CDR1 SGHDT and CDR2 YYEEEE. CDR3 sequence (DNA): TGTGCCAGCAGCTTGGCGGGTCCAGGGGGCGCTTCCTACGAGCAGTACTTC. This sequence encodes CASSLAGPGGASYEQYF.

The CDR3 coding sequence is TGCGCCAGCAGCCAAGATCCGGGACAGACCAATCAGCCCCAGCATTTT. Encoded protein: CASSQDPGQTNQPQHF. The chain recombines TRBV4-1 with TRBJ1-5, with 7 bases identical to TRBD1. The CDR3 spans 16 residues. V was clipped by 0 bases and J by 3 bases; unmatched bases: 5. Germline-derived CDR1 and CDR2 are MGHRA and YSYEKL.

The CDR3 is CASSYLATGQLAFF. The CDR3 DNA is TGTGCCAGCAGTTACCTGGCAACGGGACAGTTGGCTTTCTTT. The gene calls are TRBV6-6 and TRBJ1-1; TRBD1 agrees at 7 bases. Germline lookup yields CDR1 MNHNY and CDR2 SVGAGI (reference sequence). The CDR3 extends over 14 amino acids. With 2 bases clipped from V and 11 bases from J, the junction kept 11 bases outside the gene matches.

The V gene is TRBV4-3, the J gene TRBJ1-3; D is possibly TRBD1 (5 bases). V shed 3 bases and J shed 2 bases, with 14 bases lying between them. The CDR3 is 16 residues long. In germline, CDR1 is LGHNA, CDR2 YSLEER. For the CDR3, the DNA is TGCGCCAGCAGCCAGGTCAGGGCAGGGACTGGAAACACCATATATTTT. Translation gives CASSQVRAGTGNTIYF.

The V gene is TRBV10-2, the J gene TRBJ1-1; 8 bases map to TRBD1. Trimming removed 4 bases from V and 5 bases from J; junction bases left unmatched: 0. The germline gives CDR1 WSHSY, CDR2 SAAADI. This CDR3 is built from 12 residues. The CDR3 spells CASSGTGTEAFF. In DNA, the CDR3 is TGCGCCAGCAGTGGGACAGGGACTGAAGCTTTCTTT.

V gene TRBV5-1 combines with J gene TRBJ2-3; TRBD2 aligns across 9 bases. Trimming removed 4 bases from V and 1 base from J; junction bases left unmatched: 7. Germline V lookup: CDR1 SGHRS, CDR2 YFSETQ. This CDR3 is built from 16 residues. The chain's CDR3 is CASSPKREAGTDTQYF. The DNA of the CDR3 is TGCGCCAGCAGCCCAAAGCGGGAGGCGGGCACAGATACGCAGTATTTT.

This chain uses TRBV18 with TRBJ1-5; D gene ambiguous. Looked up from germline, CDR1 is KGHSH and CDR2 is LQKENI. V was pared by 6 bases and J by 4 bases, with 19 bases between. The CDR3 spans 16 residues. The DNA for the CDR3 is TGTGCCAGCTCCAACCGCCCCCACAGTGAAAATCAGCCCCAGCATTTT. Encoded protein: CASSNRPHSENQPQHF.

The chain has TRBV25-1 and TRBJ1-2, with a tentative D call TRBD1 (5 bases). The CDR3 is 16 residues long. Per the germline V gene, CDR1 is MGHDK and CDR2 is SYGVNS. V shed 0 bases and J shed 0 bases, with 11 bases lying between them. CDR3 loop: CASSEYRTTTNYGYTF. In DNA form, the CDR3 reads TGTGCCAGCAGTGAATATCGGACAACGACTAACTATGGCTACACCTTC.

The chain employs TRBV29-1 and TRBJ1-1; D is unclear. Germline CDR1 SQVTM, CDR2 ANQGSEA. There are 13 residues in the CDR3. The ends were cut back, 5 bases at V and 1 base at J, with 11 bases in the middle. The CDR3 nucleotides read TGCAGCGTTCGGGTGGGTCCGAACACTGAAGCTTTCTTT. It encodes CSVRVGPNTEAFF.

The chain combines TRBV30 with TRBJ2-2; D is possibly TRBD1 (7 bases). V shed 2 bases and J shed 5 bases, with 27 bases lying between them. The CDR3 contains 19 residues. Per the germline V gene, CDR1 is GTSNPN and CDR2 is SVGIG (reference sequence). CDR3 in DNA: TGTGCCTGGAGTCCGGGACAGTCTTTCCCAAACCGGGGGACCGGGGAGCTGTTTTTT. Translating it yields CAWSPGQSFPNRGTGELFF.